The T cell receptor (beta chain) under discussion was sequenced for a study of response to subunit inactivated influenza vaccine. TCRdb re-called the RT-PCR reads with MiXCR, one entry per CDR3 protein. The table has about 800,000 distinct CDR3 sequences, approximately 21% seen once. The V gene lost 4 bases and the J gene lost 1 base, with 16 bases spanning the gap. Germline CDR1 and CDR2: SGDLS and YYNGEE. This CDR3 comprises 16 residues. The receptor comes from a man in his fifties who received an inactivated influenza vaccine. The sequencing used PBMCs from blood, collected more than 4 days after vaccination. This rearrangement joins TRBV9 to TRBJ2-3; TRBD2 is a possible D gene (6 bases). Here the CDR3 reads CASSPGPGGGTDTQYF. In DNA form, the CDR3 reads TGTGCCAGCAGCCCCGGCCCTGGCGGGGGCACAGATACGCAGTATTTT.